The clone carrying this T cell receptor beta chain was seen at least ten times. What it binds is unknown. TCRdb passed the multiplex PCR reads through MiXCR, listing each CDR3 protein once. This table holds around 230,000 distinct CDR3 sequences, under 40% found once. The lymph nodes were axillary draining lymph nodes from breast cancer patients. The sample comes from a study of breast tumors, draining lymph nodes, adjacent tissues. Whole-study results and caveats: Findings are consistent with lymph node origin and intratumoral expansion of most tumor T cells.

The source is a female donor with breast cancer. Some clones in this sample may be carry-over from other donors' samples. Material: axillary lymph node tissue.

This CDR3 is CASRPPGLADNEQFF. The CDR3 DNA is TGTGCCAGCAGACCACCGGGACTAGCGGACAATGAGCAGTTCTTC. The rearrangement links TRBV11-2 to TRBJ2-1, with TRBD2 identical over 11 bases. The CDR3 totals 15 residues. Germline values: CDR1 SGHAT, CDR2 FQNNGV. The trim removed 6 bases at V and 5 bases at J, leaving 6 bases unmatched.